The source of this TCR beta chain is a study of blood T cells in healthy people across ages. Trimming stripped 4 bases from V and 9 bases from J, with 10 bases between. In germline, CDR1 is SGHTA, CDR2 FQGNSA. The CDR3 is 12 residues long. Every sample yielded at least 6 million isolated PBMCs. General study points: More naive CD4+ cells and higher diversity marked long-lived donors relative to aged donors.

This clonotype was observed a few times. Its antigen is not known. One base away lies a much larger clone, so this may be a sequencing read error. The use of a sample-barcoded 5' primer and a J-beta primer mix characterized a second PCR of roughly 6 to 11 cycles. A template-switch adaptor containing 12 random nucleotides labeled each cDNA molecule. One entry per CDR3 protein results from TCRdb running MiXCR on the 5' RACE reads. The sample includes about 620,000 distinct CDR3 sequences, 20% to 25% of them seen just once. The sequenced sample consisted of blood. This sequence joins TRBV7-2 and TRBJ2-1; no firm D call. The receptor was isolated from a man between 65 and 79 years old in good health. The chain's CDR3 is CASSSPNSEQFF. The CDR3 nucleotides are TGTGCCAGCAGCTCCCCGAACAGTGAGCAGTTCTTC.